The sequence of this T cell receptor beta chain was determined in a study of T cell clones after liver transplantation. Produced via immunoSEQ multiplex PCR; TCRdb's table is partial and in-frame only. The table lists tens of thousands of clones, about 92% of them singletons. From germline, CDR1 is MNHNS and CDR2 SASEGT. The CDR3 has 14 residues. The V and J ends lost 3 bases and 7 bases respectively, with 15 bases between them. The V and J genes are TRBV6-1 and TRBJ1-1; D is unclear. This TCR came from a human donor who received a liver transplant. Sequences were derived from CD4+ T cells from blood, sampled before liver transplant. The CDR3 region has the DNA TGTGCCAGCAGTGACACTGTCTGGTCGAGTGAAGCTTTCTTT. Its translation is CASSDTVWSSEAFF.